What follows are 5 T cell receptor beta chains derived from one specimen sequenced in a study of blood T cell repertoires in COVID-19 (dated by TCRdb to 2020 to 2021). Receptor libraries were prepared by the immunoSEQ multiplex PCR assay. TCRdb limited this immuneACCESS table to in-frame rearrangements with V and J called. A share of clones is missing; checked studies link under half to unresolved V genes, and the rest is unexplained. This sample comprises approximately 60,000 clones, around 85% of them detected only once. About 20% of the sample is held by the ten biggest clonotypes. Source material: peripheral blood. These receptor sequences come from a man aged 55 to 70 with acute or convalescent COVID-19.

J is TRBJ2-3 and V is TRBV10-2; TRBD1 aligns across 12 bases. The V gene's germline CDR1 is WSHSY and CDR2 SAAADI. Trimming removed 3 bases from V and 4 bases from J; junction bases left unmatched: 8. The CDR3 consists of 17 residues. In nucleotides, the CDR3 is TGCGCCAGCAGTGAATCGGGACAGGGGGCGACCCCAGATACGCAGTATTTT. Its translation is CASSESGQGATPDTQYF.

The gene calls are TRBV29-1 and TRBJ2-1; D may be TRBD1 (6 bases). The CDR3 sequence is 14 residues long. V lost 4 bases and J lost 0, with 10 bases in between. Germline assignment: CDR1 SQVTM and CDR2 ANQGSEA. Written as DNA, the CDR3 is TGCAGCGTTGTTACAGGGAGCTCCTACAATGAGCAGTTCTTC. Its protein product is CSVVTGSSYNEQFF.

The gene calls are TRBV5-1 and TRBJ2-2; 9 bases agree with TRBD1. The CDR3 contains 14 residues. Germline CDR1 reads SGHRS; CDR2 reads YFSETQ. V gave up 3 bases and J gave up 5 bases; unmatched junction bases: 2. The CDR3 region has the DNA TGCGCCAGCAGCTCGGGACAGGGAACCGGGGAGCTGTTTTTT. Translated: CASSSGQGTGELFF.

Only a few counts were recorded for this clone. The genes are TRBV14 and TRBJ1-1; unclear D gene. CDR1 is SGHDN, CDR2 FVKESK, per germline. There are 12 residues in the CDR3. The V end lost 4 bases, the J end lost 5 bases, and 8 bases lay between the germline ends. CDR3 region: CASSLRRTEAFF. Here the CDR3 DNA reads TGTGCCAGCAGCCTCCGGCGGACTGAAGCTTTCTTT.

The CDR3 spells CASSSHRRGNTGELFF. CDR3 nucleotides: TGTGCCAGTAGTAGCCACAGGAGAGGGAACACCGGGGAGCTGTTTTTT. This chain joins TRBV19 and TRBJ2-2; the D gene is possibly TRBD1 (5 bases). Germline V gene sequence: CDR1 LNHDA, CDR2 SQIVND (reference sequence). This CDR3 region has 16 residues. The germline V and J ends were trimmed by 4 bases and 1 base, with 13 bases remaining between them.